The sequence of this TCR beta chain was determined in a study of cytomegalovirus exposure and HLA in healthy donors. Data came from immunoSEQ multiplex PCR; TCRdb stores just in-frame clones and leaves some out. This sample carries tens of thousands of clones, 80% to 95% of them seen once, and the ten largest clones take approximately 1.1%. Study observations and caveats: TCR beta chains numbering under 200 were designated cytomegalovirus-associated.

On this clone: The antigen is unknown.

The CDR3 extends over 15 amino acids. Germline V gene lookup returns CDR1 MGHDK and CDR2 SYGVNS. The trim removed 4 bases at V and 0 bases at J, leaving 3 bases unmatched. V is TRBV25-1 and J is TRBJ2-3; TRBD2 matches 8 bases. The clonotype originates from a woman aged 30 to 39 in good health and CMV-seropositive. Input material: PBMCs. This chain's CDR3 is CASSVRGRSTDTQYF. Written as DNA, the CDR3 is TGTGCCAGCAGTGTACGCGGGAGGAGCACAGATACGCAGTATTTT.